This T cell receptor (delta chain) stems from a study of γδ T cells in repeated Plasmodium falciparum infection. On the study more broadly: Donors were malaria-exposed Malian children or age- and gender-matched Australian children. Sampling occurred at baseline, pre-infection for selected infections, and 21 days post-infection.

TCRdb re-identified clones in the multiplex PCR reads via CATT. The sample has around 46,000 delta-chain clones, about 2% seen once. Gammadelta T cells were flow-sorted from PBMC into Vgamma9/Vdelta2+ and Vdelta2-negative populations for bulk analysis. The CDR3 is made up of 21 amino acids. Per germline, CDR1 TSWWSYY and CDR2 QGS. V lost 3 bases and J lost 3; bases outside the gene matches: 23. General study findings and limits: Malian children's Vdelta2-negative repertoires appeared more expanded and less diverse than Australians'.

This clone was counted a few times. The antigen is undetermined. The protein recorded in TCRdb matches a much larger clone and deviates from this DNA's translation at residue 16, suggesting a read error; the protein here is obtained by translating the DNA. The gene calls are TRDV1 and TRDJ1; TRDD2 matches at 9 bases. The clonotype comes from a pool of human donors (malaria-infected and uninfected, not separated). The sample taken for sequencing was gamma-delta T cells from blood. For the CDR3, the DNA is TGTGCTCTTGGGGAGGCCTTCCTACTTAAGGGGGATCTCCAAACCGCCGATAAACTCATCTTT. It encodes CALGEAFLLKGDLQTADKLIF.